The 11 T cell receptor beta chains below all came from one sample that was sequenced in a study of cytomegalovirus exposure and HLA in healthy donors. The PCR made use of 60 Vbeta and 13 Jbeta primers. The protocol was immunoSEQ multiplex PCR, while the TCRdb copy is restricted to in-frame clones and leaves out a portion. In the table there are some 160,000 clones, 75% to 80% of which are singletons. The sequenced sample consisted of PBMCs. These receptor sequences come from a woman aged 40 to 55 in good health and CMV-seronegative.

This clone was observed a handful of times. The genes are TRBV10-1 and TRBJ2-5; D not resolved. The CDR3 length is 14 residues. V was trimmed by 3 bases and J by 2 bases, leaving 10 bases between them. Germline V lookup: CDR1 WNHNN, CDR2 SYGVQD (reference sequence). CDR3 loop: CASSDGYLQETQYF. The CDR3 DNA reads TGCGCCAGCAGTGACGGGTACTTACAAGAGACCCAGTACTTC.

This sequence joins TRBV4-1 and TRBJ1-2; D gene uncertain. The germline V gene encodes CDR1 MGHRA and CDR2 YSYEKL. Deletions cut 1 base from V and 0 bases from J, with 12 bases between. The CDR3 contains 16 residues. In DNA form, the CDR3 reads TGCGCCAGCAGCCAAGGCAAAGGAGGATCTAACTATGGCTACACCTTC. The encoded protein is CASSQGKGGSNYGYTF.

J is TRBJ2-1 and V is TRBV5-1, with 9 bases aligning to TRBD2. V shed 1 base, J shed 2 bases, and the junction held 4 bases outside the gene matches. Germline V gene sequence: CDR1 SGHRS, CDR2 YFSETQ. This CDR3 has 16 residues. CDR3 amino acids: CASSLRLAGTYNEQFF. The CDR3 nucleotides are TGCGCCAGCAGCTTGAGGCTAGCGGGAACCTACAATGAGCAGTTCTTC. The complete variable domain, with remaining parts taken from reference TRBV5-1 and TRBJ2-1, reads KAGVTQTPRYLIKTRGQQVTLSCSPISGHRSVSWYQQTPGQGLQFLFEYFSETQRNKGNFPGRFSGRQFSNSRSEMNVSTLELGDSALYLCASSLRLAGTYNEQFFGPGTRLTVL.

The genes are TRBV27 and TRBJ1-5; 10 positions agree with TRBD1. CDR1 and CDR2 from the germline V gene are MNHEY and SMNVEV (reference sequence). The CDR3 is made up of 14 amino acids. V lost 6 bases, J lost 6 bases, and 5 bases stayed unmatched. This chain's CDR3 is CASRSGTGVQPQHF. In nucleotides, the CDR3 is TGTGCCAGCAGGTCCGGGACAGGGGTTCAGCCCCAGCATTTT.

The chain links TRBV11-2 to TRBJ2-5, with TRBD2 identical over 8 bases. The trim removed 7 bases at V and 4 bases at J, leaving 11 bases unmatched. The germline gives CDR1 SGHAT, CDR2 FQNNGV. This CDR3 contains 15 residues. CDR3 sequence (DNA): TGTGCCAGCAATACCGTCGGGGGGGCTCGAGAGACCCAGTACTTC. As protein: CASNTVGGARETQYF.

The CDR3 coding sequence is TGTGCCAGCAGCATTGGGACAGGGAGAACCTACGAGCAGTACTTC. Translation gives CASSIGTGRTYEQYF. V gene TRBV7-9 combines with J gene TRBJ2-7, with 9 bases identical to TRBD1. CDR3 length equals 15 residues. Germline loops: CDR1 SEHNR, CDR2 FQNEAQ (reference sequence). The V gene end was trimmed by 5 bases and the J gene end by 2 bases; junction bases not matched to a gene: 7.

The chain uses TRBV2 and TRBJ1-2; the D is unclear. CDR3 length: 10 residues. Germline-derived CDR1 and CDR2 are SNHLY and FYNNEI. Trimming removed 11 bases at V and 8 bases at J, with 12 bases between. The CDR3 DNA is TGTGCCGTCGGGGTTAACGGCTACACCTTC. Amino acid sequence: CAVGVNGYTF.

The CDR3 region is CASSGWDRSFLSNQPQHF. DNA of the CDR3: TGTGCCAGCAGTGGATGGGACAGGAGCTTTTTAAGCAATCAGCCCCAGCATTTT. This chain connects TRBV6-1 to TRBJ1-5; 8 bases map to TRBD1. The germline gives CDR1 MNHNS, CDR2 SASEGT. The CDR3 has 18 amino acids. Trimming cost V 4 bases and J 1 base; bases outside gene matches: 12.

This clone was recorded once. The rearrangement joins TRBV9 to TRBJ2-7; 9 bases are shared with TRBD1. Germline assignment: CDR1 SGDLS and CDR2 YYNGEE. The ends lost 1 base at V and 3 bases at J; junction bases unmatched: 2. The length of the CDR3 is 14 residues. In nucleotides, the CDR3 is TGTGCCAGCAGCGTACGGGACAGGGACTACGAGCAGTACTTC. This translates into CASSVRDRDYEQYF.

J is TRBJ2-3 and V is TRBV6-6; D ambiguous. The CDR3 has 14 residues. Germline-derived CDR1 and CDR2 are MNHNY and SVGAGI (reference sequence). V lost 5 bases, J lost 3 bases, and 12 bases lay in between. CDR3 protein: CASSDRLETDTQYF. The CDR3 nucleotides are TGTGCCAGCAGTGACCGACTGGAGACAGATACGCAGTATTTT.

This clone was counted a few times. CDR3 region: CASSYGTYGYTF. The CDR3 DNA follows: TGTGCCAGCAGTTACGGGACTTATGGCTACACCTTC. V usage is TRBV6-5 and J usage is TRBJ1-2, with D perhaps matching TRBD1 (5 bases). Germline lookup yields CDR1 MNHEY and CDR2 SVGAGI. Trimming removed 2 bases at V and 5 bases at J, with 6 bases between. This CDR3 region has 12 residues.